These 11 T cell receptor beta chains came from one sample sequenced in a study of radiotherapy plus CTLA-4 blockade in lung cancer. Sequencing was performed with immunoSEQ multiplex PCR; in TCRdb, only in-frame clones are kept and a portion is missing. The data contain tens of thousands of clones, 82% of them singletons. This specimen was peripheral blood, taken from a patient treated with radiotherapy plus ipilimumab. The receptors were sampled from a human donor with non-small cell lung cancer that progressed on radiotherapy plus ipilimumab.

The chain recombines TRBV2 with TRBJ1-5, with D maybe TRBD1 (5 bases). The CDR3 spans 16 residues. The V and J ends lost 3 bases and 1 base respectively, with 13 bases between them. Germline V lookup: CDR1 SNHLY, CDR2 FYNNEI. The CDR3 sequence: CASSDDSPLSNQPQHF. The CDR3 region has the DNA TGTGCCAGCAGTGACGACAGCCCTTTGAGCAATCAGCCCCAGCATTTT.

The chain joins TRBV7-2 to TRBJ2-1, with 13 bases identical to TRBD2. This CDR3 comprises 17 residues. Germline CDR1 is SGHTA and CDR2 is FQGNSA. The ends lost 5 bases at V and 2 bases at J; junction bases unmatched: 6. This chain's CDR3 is CASSISTSGGTYNEQFF. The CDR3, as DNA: TGTGCCAGCAGCATTTCGACTAGCGGGGGGACCTACAATGAGCAGTTCTTC.

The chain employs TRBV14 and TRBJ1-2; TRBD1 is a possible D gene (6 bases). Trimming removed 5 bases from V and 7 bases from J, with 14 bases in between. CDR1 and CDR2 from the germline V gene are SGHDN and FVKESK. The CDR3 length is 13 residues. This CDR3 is CASSGTGPLGYTF. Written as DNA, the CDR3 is TGTGCCAGCAGCGGTACAGGGCCCCTTGGCTACACCTTC.

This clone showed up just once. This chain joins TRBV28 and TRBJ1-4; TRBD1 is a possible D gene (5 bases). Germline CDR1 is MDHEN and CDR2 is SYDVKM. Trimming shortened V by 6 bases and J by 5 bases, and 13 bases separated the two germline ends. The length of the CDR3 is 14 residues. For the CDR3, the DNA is TGTGCCAGCAGAGCGCAGGGTCCCAATGAAAAACTGTTTTTT. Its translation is CASRAQGPNEKLFF.

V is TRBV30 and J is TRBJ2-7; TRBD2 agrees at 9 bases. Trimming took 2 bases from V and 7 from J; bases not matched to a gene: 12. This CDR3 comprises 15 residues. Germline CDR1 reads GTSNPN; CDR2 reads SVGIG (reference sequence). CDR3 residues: CAWSLTGAGGGEQYF. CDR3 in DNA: TGTGCCTGGAGTCTAACGGGGGCGGGAGGGGGAGAGCAGTACTTC.

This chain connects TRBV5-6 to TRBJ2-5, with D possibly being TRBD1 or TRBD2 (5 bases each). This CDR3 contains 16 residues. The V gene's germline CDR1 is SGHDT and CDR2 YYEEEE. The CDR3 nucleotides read TGTGCTTGGGCAGCTTGGGGGTCCACCACCCCAGAGACCCAGTACTTC. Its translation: CAWAAWGSTTPETQYF.

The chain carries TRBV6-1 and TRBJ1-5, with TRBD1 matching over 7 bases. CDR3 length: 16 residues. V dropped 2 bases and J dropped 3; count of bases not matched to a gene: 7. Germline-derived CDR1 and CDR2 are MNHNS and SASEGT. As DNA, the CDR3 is TGTGCCAGCAGTGAAAGGCGGGGACAGCTCAATCAGCCCCAGCATTTT. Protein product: CASSERRGQLNQPQHF.

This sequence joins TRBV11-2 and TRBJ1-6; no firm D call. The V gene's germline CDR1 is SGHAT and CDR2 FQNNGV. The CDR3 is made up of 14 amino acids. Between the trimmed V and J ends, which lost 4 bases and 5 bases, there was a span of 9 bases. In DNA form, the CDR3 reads TGTGCCAGCAGCTCTCGGACGGATAATTCACCCCTCCACTTT. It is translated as CASSSRTDNSPLHF.

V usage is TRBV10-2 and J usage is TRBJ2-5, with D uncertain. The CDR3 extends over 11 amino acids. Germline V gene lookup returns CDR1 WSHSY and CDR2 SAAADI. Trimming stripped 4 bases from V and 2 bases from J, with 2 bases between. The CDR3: CASSVQETQYF. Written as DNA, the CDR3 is TGCGCCAGCAGTGTGCAAGAGACCCAGTACTTC.

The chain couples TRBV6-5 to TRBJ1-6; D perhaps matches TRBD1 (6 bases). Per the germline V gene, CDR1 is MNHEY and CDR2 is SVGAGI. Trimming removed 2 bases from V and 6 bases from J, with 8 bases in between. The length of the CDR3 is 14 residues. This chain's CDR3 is CASSYEGGNSPLHF. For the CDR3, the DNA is TGTGCCAGCAGTTACGAGGGGGGTAATTCACCCCTCCACTTT.

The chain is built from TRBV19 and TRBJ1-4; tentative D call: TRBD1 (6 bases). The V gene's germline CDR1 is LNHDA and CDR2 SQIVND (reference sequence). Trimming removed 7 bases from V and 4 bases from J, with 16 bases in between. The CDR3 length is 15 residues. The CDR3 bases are TGTGCCAGTACCCTATCCGGGACACTTAATGAAAAACTGTTTTTT. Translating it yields CASTLSGTLNEKLFF.